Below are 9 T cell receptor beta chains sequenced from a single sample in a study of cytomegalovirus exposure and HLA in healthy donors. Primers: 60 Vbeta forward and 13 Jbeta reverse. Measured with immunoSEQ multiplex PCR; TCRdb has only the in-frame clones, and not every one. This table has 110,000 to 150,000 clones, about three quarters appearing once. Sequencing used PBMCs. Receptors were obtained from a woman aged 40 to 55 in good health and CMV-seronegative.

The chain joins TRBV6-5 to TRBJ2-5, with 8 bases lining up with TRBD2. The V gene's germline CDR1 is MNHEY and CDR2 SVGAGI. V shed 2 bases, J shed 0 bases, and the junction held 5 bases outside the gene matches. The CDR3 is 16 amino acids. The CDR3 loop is CASSYDGRGDQETQYF. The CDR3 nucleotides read TGTGCCAGCAGTTACGATGGGCGGGGGGACCAAGAGACCCAGTACTTC.

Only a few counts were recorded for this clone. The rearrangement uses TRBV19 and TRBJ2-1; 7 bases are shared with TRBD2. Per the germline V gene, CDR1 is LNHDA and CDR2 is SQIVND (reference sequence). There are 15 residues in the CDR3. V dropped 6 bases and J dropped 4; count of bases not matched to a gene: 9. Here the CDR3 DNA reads TGTGCCAGTAGGAGCGACGGGGGGAGTTACAATGAGCAGTTCTTC. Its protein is CASRSDGGSYNEQFF.

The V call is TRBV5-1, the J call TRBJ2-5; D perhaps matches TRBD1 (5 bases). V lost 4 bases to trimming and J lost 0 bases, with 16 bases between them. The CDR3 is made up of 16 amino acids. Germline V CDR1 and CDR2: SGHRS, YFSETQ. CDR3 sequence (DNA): TGCGCCAGCAGCGGATCAGGGATATTAAACCAAGAGACCCAGTACTTC. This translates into CASSGSGILNQETQYF.

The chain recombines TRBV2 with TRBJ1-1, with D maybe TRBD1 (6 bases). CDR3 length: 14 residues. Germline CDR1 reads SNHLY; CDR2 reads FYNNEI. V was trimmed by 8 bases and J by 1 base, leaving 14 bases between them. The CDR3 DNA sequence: TGTGCCAGCCAATATGGACAGTCGAACACTGAAGCTTTCTTT. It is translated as CASQYGQSNTEAFF.

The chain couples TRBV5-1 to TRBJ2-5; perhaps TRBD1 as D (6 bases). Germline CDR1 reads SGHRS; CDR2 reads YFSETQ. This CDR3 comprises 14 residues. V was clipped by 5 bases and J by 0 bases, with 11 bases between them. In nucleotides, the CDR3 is TGCGCCAGCAGAAACGGACAGCACCAAGAGACCCAGTACTTC. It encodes CASRNGQHQETQYF.

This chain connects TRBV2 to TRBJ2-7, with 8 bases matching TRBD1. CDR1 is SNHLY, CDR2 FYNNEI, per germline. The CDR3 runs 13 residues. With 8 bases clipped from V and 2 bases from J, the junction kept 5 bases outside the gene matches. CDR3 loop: CASPGQGAYEQYV. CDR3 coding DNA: TGTGCCAGCCCCGGACAGGGCGCCTACGAGCAGTACGTC.

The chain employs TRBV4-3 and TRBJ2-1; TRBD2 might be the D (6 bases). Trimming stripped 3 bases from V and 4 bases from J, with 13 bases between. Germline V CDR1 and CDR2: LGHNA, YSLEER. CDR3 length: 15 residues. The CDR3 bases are TGCGCCAGCAGCCATACAGGAGGGGCTTACAATGAGCAGTTCTTC. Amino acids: CASSHTGGAYNEQFF.

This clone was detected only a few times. The CDR3 here is CASSLSFWEGTEAFF. CDR3 DNA sequence: TGTGCCAGCAGCTTGTCTTTTTGGGAGGGCACTGAAGCTTTCTTT. V gene TRBV5-4 combines with J gene TRBJ1-1; D is ambiguous. In germline, CDR1 is SGHNT, CDR2 YYREEE (reference sequence). The CDR3 is 15 residues long. V was trimmed by 1 base and J by 4 bases, leaving 14 bases between them.

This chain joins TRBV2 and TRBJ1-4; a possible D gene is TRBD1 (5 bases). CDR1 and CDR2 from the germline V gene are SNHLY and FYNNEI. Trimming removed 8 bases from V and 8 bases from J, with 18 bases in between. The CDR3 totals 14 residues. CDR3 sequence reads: CASDTSRVREKLFF. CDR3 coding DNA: TGTGCCAGCGACACGTCCAGGGTTAGGGAAAAACTGTTTTTT.